This section outlines one T cell receptor (beta chain) sequence together with its context. Its antigen is as yet unknown. These data are taken from a study of blood T cells in healthy people across ages. The trim removed 6 bases at V and 3 bases at J, leaving 4 bases unmatched. This CDR3 is built from 13 residues. Germline assignment: CDR1 DFQATT and CDR2 SNEGSKA (reference sequence). Whole-study findings and limits: It was found that TCR beta diversity correlated strongly with the percentage of naive T cells.

Then a second PCR, running roughly 7 to 11 cycles, was carried out with a sample-barcoded 5' primer and a J-beta primer mix. TCRdb re-derived calls from the 5' RACE reads in MiXCR, one entry per CDR3 protein. The sample has hundreds of thousands of distinct CDR3 sequences, roughly 44% seen once. The sequenced sample consisted of blood. This chain links TRBV20-1 with TRBJ1-1; TRBD1 aligns across 10 bases. The source of this sequence is a man in his sixties in good health. The CDR3 is CSAGTGADTEAFF. CDR3 bases: TGCAGTGCCGGGACAGGGGCCGACACTGAAGCTTTCTTT.